This T cell receptor (beta chain) comes out of a study of T cell changes during pregnancy in multiple sclerosis. This CDR3 region has 15 residues. Trimming pared 5 bases from V and 0 bases from J, leaving 13 bases between. Germline CDR1 SEHNR, CDR2 FQNEAQ (reference sequence). The table came from immunoSEQ multiplex PCR; TCRdb's copy has only in-frame clones and leaves some out. In the table there are over 60,000 clones, roughly nine tenths of which are singletons. The J gene is TRBJ1-2, the V gene TRBV7-9; no clear D. The material sequenced was peripheral blood, taken in the third trimester of pregnancy. This TCR came from a female donor in good health, enrolled as a control in a pregnancy study. The CDR3 region is CASSPAGVANYGYTF. CDR3 DNA sequence: TGTGCCAGCAGCCCGGCGGGAGTAGCTAACTATGGCTACACCTTC.